These 2 T cell receptor beta chains originate from one sample sequenced in a study of blood T cell repertoires in COVID-19. Some clones are missing from TCRdb's copy, which holds only in-frame ones; the method was immunoSEQ multiplex PCR. The data contain over 60,000 clones, 90% of them singletons. Sequenced: peripheral blood. The receptors shown here come from a middle-aged man with acute or convalescent COVID-19.

The rearrangement joins TRBV7-6 to TRBJ1-6; a possible D gene is TRBD1 (5 bases). There are 15 residues in the CDR3. V lost 2 bases to trimming and J lost 7 bases, with 12 bases between them. Germline V CDR1 and CDR2: SGHVS, FNYEAQ. CDR3 nucleotides: TGTGCCAGCAGCTTAAGTTGGCAGGGCAATTCACCCCTCCACTTT. This sequence encodes CASSLSWQGNSPLHF. The full variable domain, in which reference TRBV7-6 and TRBJ1-6 provide the parts outside the CDR3, is GAGVSQSPRYKVTKRGQDVALRCDPISGHVSLYWYRQALGQGPEFLTYFNYEAQQDKSGLPNDRFSAERPEGSISTLTIQRTEQRDSAMYRCASSLSWQGNSPLHFGNGTRLTVT.

This clone was counted between two and nine times. The gene calls are TRBV6-6 and TRBJ2-7, with D perhaps matching TRBD2 (5 bases). V lost 4 bases and J lost 2, with 12 bases in between. From germline, CDR1 is MNHNY and CDR2 SVGAGI (reference sequence). The length of the CDR3 is 14 residues. The CDR3 here is CASSFGLSTYEQYF. The CDR3 DNA is TGTGCCAGCAGTTTTGGACTTTCTACCTACGAGCAGTACTTC.